This T cell receptor beta chain was sequenced for a study of T cells after yellow fever vaccination. General study results and limits: Clones that expanded after primary vaccination mostly reappeared after the booster (roughly 97% CD4, approximately 85% CD8). CD4 and CD8 compartments shared a small share of clonotypes.

The ends were cut back, 4 bases at V and 9 bases at J, with 17 bases in the middle. The CDR3 is 14 residues long. Germline V lookup: CDR1 SGHRS, CDR2 YFSETQ. This clonotype was counted a few times. The antigen remains undetermined. Universal primer sites and UMIs were introduced during 5'RACE template-switching synthesis of TCR cDNA. From the 5' RACE reads, TCRdb called clonotypes with MiXCR, one entry per CDR3 protein. This table holds about 99,000 distinct CDR3 sequences, around 5.8% found once. This TCR was sampled from a man younger than 30 who received the YFV17D yellow fever vaccine. The sample consisted of CD8+ T cells sorted from PBMCs, taken 10 days after the yellow fever booster vaccination. The V and J genes are TRBV5-1 and TRBJ2-1; maybe TRBD1 (6 bases). The CDR3 loop reads CASSQDEVRGEQFF. The CDR3 DNA sequence: TGCGCCAGCAGCCAGGACGAGGTCAGGGGTGAGCAGTTCTTC.